The clone carrying this T cell receptor beta chain showed up many times. Its specificity is not known. Unique molecular identifiers were built into the TCRbeta library. TCRdb processed the PCR reads anew with MiXCR; each CDR3 protein has one entry. This repertoire shows hundreds of thousands of distinct CDR3 sequences, about an eighth found once; its top ten account for 0.79%. This sample was taken from a study of T-cell reconstitution after alpha-beta-depleted transplantation in children. The V gene lost 0 bases and the J gene lost 9 bases, with 15 bases spanning the gap. The CDR3 consists of 14 residues. General observations from the study: In some patients, recipient T cells and intrathymic progenitors surviving conditioning explained high day-60 diversity. Several hundred rapidly expanded clones from non-depleted graft cells reportedly supplied alpha-beta T cells about two months post-transplant. T-cell counts and diversity at one year post-transplant came mainly from newly produced T cells.

The chain carries TRBV12-3 or TRBV12-4 and TRBJ2-7, with unresolved D. The sample here was PBMCs, taken before TCRalphabeta/CD19-depleted stem cell transplant. The clonotype comes from a girl aged 2 to 10 with congenital amegakaryocytic thrombocytopenia, due to receive a stem cell transplant. Written as DNA, the CDR3 is TGTGCCAGCAGTTTAGCACCGGTCTCATTGGGGCAGTACTTC. It is translated as CASSLAPVSLGQYF.